The 27 T cell receptor beta chains below were found in one sample sequenced in a study of molecular identifiers for immune sequencing clone quantification. TCRdb ran MiXCR on the PCR reads and lists one entry per CDR3 protein. The sample consists of roughly 97,000 distinct CDR3 sequences, roughly a quarter of them appearing once. The sample comprised naive CD8+ T cells from blood, with Jurkat cell RNA spiked in. Noted subset: FACS-sorted CD8+CD4-CCR7+CD45RA+ naive T cells. All receptors derive from a human donor in good health. Some libraries in this study had Jurkat cell RNA spiked in.

A note on this clonotype: A much larger clone lies a single base off, so this may be a read error. This chain links TRBV5-3 with TRBJ1-1; possible D gene TRBD1, 5 bases. TRBV5-3 is an open reading frame, and its role is uncertain. Trimming removed 8 bases from V and 1 base from J, with 12 bases in between. The CDR3 totals 13 residues. DNA for the CDR3: TGTGCCAGCAGGAAACAGGAGAACACTGAAGCTTTCTTT. The encoded protein is CASRKQENTEAFF.

This clonotype was counted ten times or more. The CDR3: CASSSRQAVNSPLHF. The CDR3 region has the DNA TGTGCCAGCAGCTCCAGACAGGCAGTTAATTCACCCCTCCACTTT. V is TRBV7-9 and J is TRBJ1-6; D may be TRBD1 (6 bases). CDR3 size: 15 residues. V gave up 4 bases and J gave up 6 bases, with 13 bases separating them. Germline V gene sequence: CDR1 SEHNR, CDR2 FQNEAQ (reference sequence).

About this clonotype itself: Since a much larger clone is just one base distant, this may be a read error. The rearrangement links TRBV9 to TRBJ2-2, with D perhaps TRBD2 (5 bases). There are 16 residues in the CDR3. Trimming pared 3 bases from V and 0 bases from J, leaving 12 bases between. CDR1 and CDR2 (germline): SGDLS, YYNGEE. The CDR3 protein is CASSEGLVANTGELFF. CDR3 DNA: TGTGCCAGCAGCGAAGGACTCGTCGCGAACACCGGGGAGCTGTTTTTT.

This clonotype was counted at least ten times. The chain recombines TRBV7-9 with TRBJ2-5, with no clear D. Germline loops: CDR1 SEHNR, CDR2 FQNEAQ (reference sequence). The V gene lost 1 base and the J gene lost 2 bases, with 5 bases spanning the gap. The CDR3 sequence is 13 residues long. DNA for the CDR3: TGTGCCAGCAGCTTAGGTTGGCAAGAGACCCAGTACTTC. It codes for CASSLGWQETQYF. Using reference TRBV7-9 and TRBJ2-5 for the parts outside the CDR3, the full variable domain is DTGVSQNPRHKITKRGQNVTFRCDPISEHNRLYWYRQTLGQGPEFLTYFQNEAQLEKSRLLSDRFSAERPKGSFSTLEIQRTEQGDSAMYLCASSLGWQETQYFGPGTRLLVL.

V is TRBV5-1 and J is TRBJ2-7, with 7 bases fitting TRBD1. V shed 5 bases and J 5 bases; nucleotides not matched to a gene: 7. The CDR3 has 13 residues. Germline V lookup: CDR1 SGHRS, CDR2 YFSETQ. The CDR3 DNA sequence: TGCGCCAGCAGTTTGACAGGGACCAACGAGCAGTACTTC. The encoded protein is CASSLTGTNEQYF.

This clonotype was detected many times. The rearrangement joins TRBV28 to TRBJ2-7; TRBD2 agrees at 12 bases. CDR1 and CDR2 (germline): MDHEN, SYDVKM. The CDR3 totals 16 residues. V lost 5 bases, J lost 7 bases, and 12 bases stayed unmatched. The DNA of the CDR3 is TGTGCCAGCAGTCCCCTCGTTTCTAGCGGGGGGGGGGAGCAGTACTTC. Protein product: CASSPLVSSGGGEQYF.

The rearrangement uses TRBV25-1 and TRBJ1-2; TRBD1 agrees at 7 bases. The V and J ends lost 8 bases and 8 bases, in that order; junction bases with no gene match: 20. This CDR3 comprises 16 residues. Germline V gives CDR1 MGHDK, CDR2 SYGVNS. CDR3 sequence (DNA): TGTGCCAGCCTGCCGCTGAAGGACAGGTCCTTTCTAGGCTACACCTTC. Amino acid sequence: CASLPLKDRSFLGYTF.

Ten or more counts support this clonotype. The rearrangement joins TRBV19 to TRBJ1-5; 7 nucleotides match TRBD1. Germline CDR1 and CDR2: LNHDA and SQIVND (reference sequence). The CDR3 covers 13 residues. With V trimmed by 3 bases and J by 5 bases, 1 base remained unmatched. The CDR3 coding sequence is TGTGCCAGTAGTATCCAGGGGGATCAGCCCCAGCATTTT. Translating it yields CASSIQGDQPQHF. Supplemented by reference TRBV19 and TRBJ1-5, the full variable domain reads DGGITQSPKYLFRKEGQNVTLSCEQNLNHDAMYWYRQDPGQGLRLIYYSQIVNDFQKGDIAEGYSVSREKKESFPLTVTSAQKNPTAFYLCASSIQGDQPQHFGDGTRLSIL.

As to this clonotype: Possible read error: a much larger clone is one base away. The genes are TRBV5-1 and TRBJ1-4, with TRBD1 identical over 9 bases. The germline gives CDR1 SGHRS, CDR2 YFSETQ. With V trimmed by 5 bases and J by 8 bases, 4 bases remained unmatched. The CDR3 has 13 residues. The CDR3 DNA sequence: TGCGCCAGCAGGGGACAGGGAAAGGAAAAACTGTTTTTT. Amino acid sequence: CASRGQGKEKLFF.

This clonotype has just one count. A much larger clone lies one base from this, so it may be a read error. The gene calls are TRBV4-3 and TRBJ2-2, with D maybe TRBD2 (6 bases). CDR1 LGHNA and CDR2 YSLEER come from the germline V gene. The CDR3 totals 15 residues. The CDR3 reads CACSPRGINTGELFF. CDR3 nucleotides: TGCGCCTGCAGCCCTCGGGGGATTAACACCGGGGAGCTGTTTTTT.

This clonotype was detected many times. The rearrangement joins TRBV27 to TRBJ1-3, with unresolved D. V lost 0 bases and J 2 bases, leaving 8 bases between the germline ends. CDR1 and CDR2 (germline): MNHEY, SMNVEV (reference sequence). The CDR3 loop spans 15 amino acids. CDR3 DNA: TGTGCCAGCAGTTTATCGGGGAATCCTGGAAACACCATATATTTT. It yields the protein CASSLSGNPGNTIYF.

The chain combines TRBV6-5 with TRBJ2-7; tentative D call: TRBD1 (5 bases). The CDR3 sequence is 13 residues long. Germline assignment: CDR1 MNHEY and CDR2 SVGAGI. V was cut by 5 bases and J by 4 bases, with 12 bases left in between. CDR3 DNA sequence: TGTGCCAGCAGTGCCGGACACCCTTACGAGCAGTACTTC. It specifies CASSAGHPYEQYF.

This clonotype was counted ten times or more. The chain couples TRBV24-1 to TRBJ2-2; 15 nucleotides align to TRBD2. With 4 bases clipped from V and 3 bases from J, the junction kept 8 bases outside the gene matches. CDR1 KGHDR and CDR2 SFDVKD come from the germline V gene. The CDR3 spans 19 residues. The chain's CDR3 is CATSDSGLAGGPDTGELFF. DNA of the CDR3: TGTGCCACCAGTGACTCCGGACTAGCGGGAGGGCCTGACACCGGGGAGCTGTTTTTT.

This clonotype showed up just once. Possible read error: a much larger clone is one base away. The J gene is TRBJ2-5, the V gene TRBV5-1; 9 positions match TRBD1. The germline V gene encodes CDR1 SGHRS and CDR2 YFSETQ. The CDR3 consists of 14 residues. CDR3 sequence: CASSLGQGRETQHF. CDR3 DNA: TGCGCCAGCAGCCTGGGACAGGGACGAGAGACCCAGCACTTC. Filled out from reference TRBV5-1 and TRBJ2-5, the complete variable domain reads KAGVTQTPRYLIKTRGQQVTLSCSPISGHRSVSWYQQTPGQGLQFLFEYFSETQRNKGNFPGRFSGRQFSNSRSEMNVSTLELGDSALYLCASSLGQGRETQHFGPGTRLLVL.

This clonotype showed up just once. A junction end diverges from the germline sequence, so it may reflect a read error. The chain links TRBV5-6 to TRBJ2-2; 9 bases agree with TRBD1. The CDR3 covers 16 residues. Germline V lookup: CDR1 SGHDT, CDR2 YYEEEE. The CDR3 is CASNPRDRGITGELVF. The CDR3 nucleotides are TGTGCCAGCAACCCACGAGACAGGGGGATTACCGGGGAGCTGGTTTTT.

This chain uses TRBV2 with TRBJ2-7; possible D gene TRBD1, 6 bases. There are 15 residues in the CDR3. From germline, CDR1 is SNHLY and CDR2 FYNNEI. Deletions cut 2 bases from V and 2 bases from J, with 13 bases between. This CDR3 is CASSEMPDSTYEQYF. CDR3 nucleotides: TGTGCCAGCAGTGAAATGCCGGACAGTACCTACGAGCAGTACTTC.

This clonotype was recorded many times. V gene TRBV7-7 combines with J gene TRBJ1-6; a possible D gene is TRBD1 (5 bases). Germline V CDR1 and CDR2: SSHAT, FNYEAQ (reference sequence). The CDR3 runs to 13 residues. The germline V and J ends were trimmed by 5 bases and 8 bases, with 10 bases remaining between them. This CDR3 is CASSKDSYSPLHF. The CDR3 region has the DNA TGTGCCAGCAGCAAAGACAGTTATTCACCCCTCCACTTT.

Turning to this clonotype: Since a much larger clone is just one base distant, this may be a read error. The CDR3 is CSARDSAGANVLTF. The DNA of the CDR3 is TGCAGTGCTAGAGATTCGGCTGGGGCCAACGTCCTGACTTTC. The rearrangement joins TRBV20-1 to TRBJ2-6; no clear D gene. Germline-derived CDR1 and CDR2 are DFQATT and SNEGSKA (reference sequence). V lost 0 bases and J lost 2, with 5 bases in between. CDR3 size: 14 residues.

The table lists this clonotype with a few counts. A much larger clone is a single base away; this may be a read error. This chain connects TRBV5-6 to TRBJ1-2; D call uncertain. Trimming pared 0 bases from V and 8 bases from J, leaving 11 bases between. The V gene's germline CDR1 is SGHDT and CDR2 YYEEEE. This CDR3 has 13 amino acids. CDR3 protein: CASSLVPGKGYTF. Here the CDR3 DNA reads TGTGCCAGCAGCTTGGTTCCCGGGAAAGGCTACACCTTC.

This clonotype was seen many times. This chain connects TRBV29-1 to TRBJ1-1; D is unresolved. The CDR3 is made up of 11 amino acids. Per the germline V gene, CDR1 is SQVTM and CDR2 is ANQGSEA. V shed 5 bases and J shed 4 bases, with 8 bases lying between them. CDR3 loop: CSVPGATEAFF. CDR3 nucleotide sequence: TGCAGCGTTCCGGGTGCCACTGAAGCTTTCTTT.

This clonotype has ten or more counts. The genes are TRBV21-1 and TRBJ2-2; no DNA check was done on the table's D call, TRBD1. TRBV21-1 is tagged as a pseudogene. The length of the CDR3 is 15 residues. The CDR3 protein is CASSKDNMNTGELFF. The CDR3 DNA reads TGTGCCAGCAGCAAGGACAATATGAACACCGGGGAGCTGTTTTTT.

This chain uses TRBV28 with TRBJ2-1, with 8 bases fitting TRBD1. Per the germline V gene, CDR1 is MDHEN and CDR2 is SYDVKM. CDR3 length: 16 amino acids. The junction had 13 bases not matched to a gene; V was cut back by 5 bases and J by 7 bases. The CDR3 region has the DNA TGTGCCAGCAGTCAACATCCAGGACAGGGCAATAATGAGCAGTTCTTC. Encoded protein: CASSQHPGQGNNEQFF.

This clonotype was found a few times. This chain joins TRBV27 and TRBJ1-3; unclear D gene. CDR1 is MNHEY and CDR2 is SMNVEV in the germline V gene (reference sequence). The V end was cut by 5 bases, the J end by 4 bases, with 12 bases between. This CDR3 has 14 amino acids. CDR3 sequence reads: CASSPVSGGNTIYF. Here the CDR3 DNA reads TGTGCCAGCAGTCCAGTCTCGGGAGGAAACACCATATATTTT.

This clonotype was seen repeatedly, ten times or more. This chain joins TRBV18 and TRBJ2-3, with 8 bases identical to TRBD1. CDR1 and CDR2 (germline): KGHSH, LQKENI. The V segment lost 0 bases and the J segment 0 bases; nucleotides outside the gene matches: 2. The CDR3 has 16 amino acids. This chain's CDR3 is CASSPPDRVSTDTQYF. As DNA, the CDR3 is TGTGCCAGCTCACCACCGGACAGGGTGAGCACAGATACGCAGTATTTT.

Concerning this clonotype: A read error may produce the germline difference seen at one junction end. The gene calls are TRBV12-3 or TRBV12-4 and TRBJ1-2; D is unresolved. The CDR3 contains 16 residues. Here the CDR3 reads CASGFSTCSANYGYTF. DNA of the CDR3: TGTGCCAGCGGTTTCTCGACCTGTTCGGCTAACTATGGCTACACCTTC.

This clonotype has a count of ten or more. V usage is TRBV5-6 and J usage is TRBJ1-4; D is ambiguous. Looked up from germline, CDR1 is SGHDT and CDR2 is YYEEEE. CDR3 length equals 16 residues. V was clipped by 4 bases and J by 0 bases, with 13 bases between them. The CDR3 DNA follows: TGTGCCAGCAGCCCCGACCCGGGAGCAACTAATGAAAAACTGTTTTTT. Residues: CASSPDPGATNEKLFF.

This clonotype was seen ten or more times. This rearrangement joins TRBV29-1 to TRBJ2-7; D gene unclear. Trimming took 6 bases from V and 5 from J, leaving 8 bases between them. The germline V gene encodes CDR1 SQVTM and CDR2 ANQGSEA. The CDR3 consists of 10 residues. The CDR3 nucleotides are TGCAGCGTAGAGAAGGACGAGCAGTACTTC. Translating it yields CSVEKDEQYF.